This T cell receptor beta chain was documented in a study of long-term antiretroviral therapy in people with HIV. The authors ran the immunoSEQ assay, v3.0, at survey level. Assay: immunoSEQ multiplex PCR; the TCRdb copy retains only in-frame clones and omits some. The sample shows over 15,000 clones, around four fifths of them seen only once. Study-wide results and limits: Information on adherence to ART, viral resistance or therapy changes was unavailable.

Concerning this clone: Its antigen is not identified.

CDR3 length: 13 residues. The V and J ends lost 5 bases and 5 bases respectively, with 11 bases between them. CDR1 and CDR2 (germline): SGHAT, FQNNGV. The receptor was isolated from a man aged 30-40 years with HIV. The material sequenced was unsorted PBMCs, taken less than 2.2 years before starting antiretroviral therapy. V is TRBV11-2 and J is TRBJ2-3; D possibly corresponds to TRBD1 (5 bases). CDR3 DNA: TGTGCCAGCAGCGAGCAGGGTTTAGATACGCAGTATTTT. It yields the protein CASSEQGLDTQYF. Supplemented by reference TRBV11-2 and TRBJ2-3, the full variable domain reads EAGVAQSPRYKIIEKRQSVAFWCNPISGHATLYWYQQILGQGPKLLIQFQNNGVVDDSQLPKDRFSAERLKGVDSTLKIQPAKLEDSAVYLCASSEQGLDTQYFGPGTRLTVL.